This record looks at one TCR beta chain sequence and its context. The entry originates in a study of beta chain features in type 1 diabetes. Expressed TCRB transcripts were sequenced because the isolated RNA had all been reverse transcribed beforehand. The method was immunoSEQ multiplex PCR; TCRdb's version includes in-frame clones alone and lacks a portion of them. The data show 500,000 to 700,000 clones, 15% seen once. Losses at the gene ends were 6 bases for V and 3 bases for J; bases not matched to a gene: 7. This CDR3 is built from 15 residues. The germline gives CDR1 SGHTA, CDR2 FQGTGA. Sequenced input: naive CD4+ T cells from blood. This clonotype was obtained from a man younger than 35 in good health. The chain links TRBV7-3 to TRBJ2-1, with TRBD1 identical over 8 bases. The CDR3, as DNA: TGTGCCAGCAGGCTAGACAGGGGCGACTACAATGAGCAGTTCTTC. Translating gives CASRLDRGDYNEQFF.